Below, 2 T cell receptor beta chains from the same sample are listed, as sequenced in a study of OX40 agonist ivuxolimab in advanced cancers. Data came from immunoSEQ multiplex PCR; TCRdb stores just in-frame clones and leaves some out. The data show approximately 35,000 clones, about 92% seen once. Here the sequenced sample was CD4+ or CD8+ T cells sorted from blood, taken in a trial of the OX40 agonist ivuxolimab. These receptors all come from an adult with an advanced solid tumor such as melanoma, head and neck, liver or kidney cancer.

This chain uses TRBV9 with TRBJ2-2; no reliable D call. The V gene lost 0 bases and the J gene lost 2 bases, with 11 bases spanning the gap. Germline-derived CDR1 and CDR2 are SGDLS and YYNGEE. The CDR3 runs 16 residues. The CDR3 reads CASSVEGGPNTGELFF. The CDR3 DNA reads as TGTGCCAGCAGCGTAGAGGGCGGTCCTAACACCGGGGAGCTGTTTTTT.

DNA for the CDR3: TGTGCCACCAGGGGGACAGGGGAGGACTACGAGCAGTACTTC. This translates into CATRGTGEDYEQYF. The rearrangement links TRBV15 to TRBJ2-7; TRBD1 aligns across 10 bases. The CDR3 is 14 residues long. Per germline, CDR1 LNHNV and CDR2 YYDKDF (reference sequence). After removal of 6 bases from V and 3 bases from J, the junction contained 5 bases not matched to a gene.